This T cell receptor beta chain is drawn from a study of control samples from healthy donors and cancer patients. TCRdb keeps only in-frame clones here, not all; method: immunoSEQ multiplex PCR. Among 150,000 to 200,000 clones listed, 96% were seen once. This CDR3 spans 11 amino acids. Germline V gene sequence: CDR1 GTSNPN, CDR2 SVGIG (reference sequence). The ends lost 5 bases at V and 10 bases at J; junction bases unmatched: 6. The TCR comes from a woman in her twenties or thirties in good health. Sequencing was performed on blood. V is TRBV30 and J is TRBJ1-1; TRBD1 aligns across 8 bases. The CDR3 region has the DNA TGTGCCTGGTTAGGGCAGGGGGCAGCTTTCTTT. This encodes CAWLGQGAAFF. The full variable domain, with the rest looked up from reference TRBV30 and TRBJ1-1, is SQTIHQWPATLVQPVGSPLSLECTVEGTSNPNLYWYRQAAGRGLQLLFYSVGIGQISSEVPQNLSASRPQDRQFILSSKKLLLSDSGFYLCAWLGQGAAFFGQGTRLTVV.